This T cell receptor (beta chain) is drawn from a study of beta chain features in type 1 diabetes. Trimming cost V 1 base and J 3 bases; bases outside gene matches: 3. CDR1 and CDR2 from the germline V gene are MGHDK and SYGVNS. The CDR3 runs 15 residues. This clone was detected only a few times. Of the isolated RNA, all was reverse transcribed, and so the sequenced material was expressed TCRB transcripts. Sequencing was performed with immunoSEQ multiplex PCR; in TCRdb, only in-frame clones are kept and a portion is missing. The top ten hold 0.044% of the sample, which has almost 350,000 clones, around 20% seen once.

This receptor was obtained from a woman between 18 and 29 years old in good health. Sequenced: naive CD4+ T cells from blood. This chain links TRBV25-1 with TRBJ2-7; 10 bases map to TRBD1. CDR3 sequence reads: CASSEWGTGVYEQYF. The CDR3 DNA reads as TGTGCCAGCAGTGAATGGGGGACAGGGGTCTACGAGCAGTACTTC.